The 6 T cell receptor beta chains listed next were all sequenced from one sample in a study of blood T cell repertoires in COVID-19. The protocol was immunoSEQ multiplex PCR, while the TCRdb copy is restricted to in-frame clones and leaves out a portion. The repertoire holds 230,000 or so clones, 88% seen once, with roughly 14% in the top ten. The sequenced sample was PBMCs or T cells enriched from blood (not recorded which). Source of these receptors: a woman aged 45-59 years with acute COVID-19.

The V gene is TRBV7-2, the J gene TRBJ2-5; D might be TRBD1 (6 bases). This CDR3 region has 14 residues. Trimming removed 0 bases at V and 2 bases at J, with 7 bases between. The V gene's germline CDR1 is SGHTA and CDR2 FQGNSA. The CDR3 DNA sequence: TGTGCCAGCAGCTTAGCGGGGACACAAGAGACCCAGTACTTC. Translation gives CASSLAGTQETQYF.

CDR3 loop: CASSSAGRPEAFF. In DNA, the CDR3 is TGTGCCAGCAGTTCTGCAGGGAGGCCTGAAGCTTTCTTT. This chain uses TRBV27 with TRBJ1-1; D is possibly TRBD1 (5 bases). V was pared by 4 bases and J by 6 bases, with 12 bases between. Germline values: CDR1 MNHEY, CDR2 SMNVEV (reference sequence). The CDR3 contains 13 residues.

The gene calls are TRBV9 and TRBJ1-5; no firm D call. The V gene's germline CDR1 is SGDLS and CDR2 YYNGEE. V was pared by 0 bases and J by 0 bases, with 10 bases between. The CDR3 has 16 residues. CDR3 nucleotide sequence: TGTGCCAGCAGCGTAGGAGAGGGTTTTAGCAATCAGCCCCAGCATTTT. This sequence encodes CASSVGEGFSNQPQHF.

This clone was detected only once. The chain is built from TRBV6-4 and TRBJ2-3, with 10 bases identical to TRBD2. V lost 0 bases to trimming and J lost 0 bases; unmatched junction nucleotides: 18. The CDR3 totals 22 residues. Per the germline V gene, CDR1 is MRHNA and CDR2 is SNTAGT. The DNA for the CDR3 is TGTGCCAGCAGTGACTCGACTTTAGGTGGCGGGGAGCGGGAGGGCAGCACAGATACGCAGTATTTT. It specifies CASSDSTLGGGEREGSTDTQYF.

J is TRBJ2-1 and V is TRBV5-4; 10 bases agree with TRBD1. V shed 3 bases, J shed 4 bases, and the junction held 4 bases outside the gene matches. The germline V gene has CDR1 SGHNT and CDR2 YYREEE (reference sequence). This CDR3 has 15 amino acids. In DNA, the CDR3 is TGTGCCAGCAGCTGGGGACAGGGGAATTACAATGAGCAGTTCTTC. It translates to CASSWGQGNYNEQFF. Full variable domain (rest looked up from reference TRBV5-4 and TRBJ2-1): ETGVTQSPTHLIKTRGQQVTLRCSSQSGHNTVSWYQQALGQGPQFIFQYYREEENGRGNFPPRFSGLQFPNYSSELNVNALELDDSALYLCASSWGQGNYNEQFFGPGTRLTVL.

This clone showed up just a few times. The rearrangement links TRBV7-8 to TRBJ1-5; D gene uncertain. CDR3 size: 16 residues. Germline loops: CDR1 SGHVS, CDR2 FQNEAQ. V was cut by 1 base and J by 4 bases, with 14 bases left in between. CDR3 sequence (DNA): TGTGCCAGCAGCTTAGTGCCCAGGCCCCTAAATCAGCCCCAGCATTTT. This translates into CASSLVPRPLNQPQHF.